The 30 T cell receptor beta chains below come from one sample, sequenced in a study of PD-1 blockade in classical Hodgkin lymphoma. The protocol was immunoSEQ multiplex PCR, while the TCRdb copy is restricted to in-frame clones and leaves out a portion. The table lists under 15,000 clones, around 85% of them singletons. There was relapse after autologous stem cell transplantation in every patient, and there was variation in brentuximab vedotin exposure. Source: peripheral blood mononuclear cells (PBMCs), taken at baseline. These receptors were obtained from a human donor with classical Hodgkin lymphoma.

The V gene is TRBV6-6, the J gene TRBJ1-2, with D unresolved. The V gene lost 5 bases and the J gene lost 4 bases, with 11 bases spanning the gap. Germline CDR1 reads MNHNY; CDR2 reads SVGAGI (reference sequence). The CDR3 is 13 amino acids. This CDR3 is CASSLTILYGYTF. As DNA, the CDR3 is TGTGCCAGCAGTCTTACCATCCTCTATGGCTACACCTTC.

This chain connects TRBV30 to TRBJ2-3; possible D gene TRBD2, 5 bases. CDR1 is GTSNPN and CDR2 is SVGIG in the germline V gene (reference sequence). Trimming cost V 1 base and J 6 bases, with 8 bases left between them. The CDR3 covers 12 residues. CDR3 DNA sequence: TGTGCCTGGAGTGGGACTGGTGATACGCAGTATTTT. It yields the protein CAWSGTGDTQYF.

The V and J genes are TRBV7-2 and TRBJ2-7; D unclear. The V end was cut by 3 bases, the J end by 2 bases, with 2 bases between. There are 11 residues in the CDR3. From germline, CDR1 is SGHTA and CDR2 FQGNSA. The CDR3: CASSFAYEQYF. Here the CDR3 DNA reads TGTGCCAGCAGCTTCGCCTACGAGCAGTACTTC.

This clone ranks as medium-sized (0.01 to 0.1%). The chain is built from TRBV5-1 and TRBJ1-2; 7 positions match TRBD1. CDR1 is SGHRS, CDR2 YFSETQ, per germline. Trimming took 2 bases from V and 4 from J; bases not matched to a gene: 8. The length of the CDR3 is 15 residues. For the CDR3, the DNA is TGCGCCAGCAGCTTTCACCAGACAGGGTCCTATGGCTACACCTTC. Translated: CASSFHQTGSYGYTF. The variable domain in full, completed from reference TRBV5-1 and TRBJ1-2, reads KAGVTQTPRYLIKTRGQQVTLSCSPISGHRSVSWYQQTPGQGLQFLFEYFSETQRNKGNFPGRFSGRQFSNSRSEMNVSTLELGDSALYLCASSFHQTGSYGYTFGSGTRLTVV.

The chain joins TRBV15 to TRBJ2-5, with D tentatively TRBD1 (6 bases). Germline CDR1 reads LNHNV; CDR2 reads YYDKDF (reference sequence). Deletions cut 3 bases from V and 1 base from J, with 12 bases between. There are 15 residues in the CDR3. CDR3 protein: CATSRGRDTQETQYF. The CDR3 coding sequence is TGTGCCACCAGCAGGGGCCGGGACACCCAAGAGACCCAGTACTTC.

The chain carries TRBV4-1 and TRBJ1-5; 7 bases match TRBD1. This CDR3 region has 15 residues. With V trimmed by 2 bases and J by 10 bases, 11 bases remained unmatched. Germline V gene sequence: CDR1 MGHRA, CDR2 YSYEKL. This CDR3 is CASSQYVTGTGPQHF. The CDR3 bases are TGCGCCAGCAGCCAATACGTGACAGGGACGGGCCCCCAGCATTTT.

Within the sample, this clone is medium-sized (0.01 to 0.1%). This rearrangement joins TRBV15 to TRBJ1-1; D remains ambiguous. The V end was cut by 1 base, the J end by 6 bases, with 9 bases between. Germline V gene lookup returns CDR1 LNHNV and CDR2 YYDKDF (reference sequence). The CDR3 runs 13 residues. CDR3 sequence (DNA): TGTGCCACCAGCAGAGTAAGTAACCCTGAAGCTTTCTTT. It translates to CATSRVSNPEAFF.

The rearrangement joins TRBV6-6 to TRBJ2-3; D is ambiguous. This CDR3 comprises 12 residues. Trimming removed 2 bases from V and 6 bases from J, with 6 bases in between. CDR1 is MNHNY and CDR2 is SVGAGI in the germline V gene (reference sequence). The CDR3 DNA reads TGTGCCAGCAGTTACCAGAGGGATACGCAGTATTTT. Translation gives CASSYQRDTQYF.

The chain combines TRBV9 with TRBJ2-2; D remains ambiguous. CDR1 SGDLS and CDR2 YYNGEE come from the germline V gene. The CDR3 extends over 15 amino acids. Trimming took 0 bases from V and 5 from J, leaving 11 bases between them. The CDR3 loop is CASSVATQGTGELFF. For the CDR3, the DNA is TGTGCCAGCAGCGTAGCTACTCAAGGAACCGGGGAGCTGTTTTTT.

V gene TRBV6-6 combines with J gene TRBJ2-3; D is undetermined. V shed 8 bases and J shed 4 bases, with 7 bases lying between them. Germline-derived CDR1 and CDR2 are MNHNY and SVGAGI (reference sequence). There are 11 residues in the CDR3. CDR3 sequence: CASLWADTQYF. CDR3 DNA sequence: TGTGCCAGCCTTTGGGCAGATACGCAGTATTTT.

The chain is built from TRBV2 and TRBJ1-2; possible D gene TRBD1, 5 bases. The V gene's germline CDR1 is SNHLY and CDR2 FYNNEI. Trimming left V 4 bases short and J 6 bases short, with 15 bases between. CDR3 length equals 14 residues. In DNA, the CDR3 is TGTGCCAGCAGTGCAACTCCGACAGCCCATGGCTACACCTTC. It encodes CASSATPTAHGYTF. The complete variable domain, with remaining parts taken from reference TRBV2 and TRBJ1-2, reads EPEVTQTPSHQVTQMGQEVILRCVPISNHLYFYWYRQILGQKVEFLVSFYNNEISEKSEIFDDQFSVERPDGSNFTLKIRSTKLEDSAMYFCASSATPTAHGYTFGSGTRLTVV.

This chain joins TRBV19 and TRBJ2-1, with TRBD1 matching over 10 bases. V shed 4 bases and J 8 bases; nucleotides not matched to a gene: 5. This CDR3 is 14 amino acids long. Looked up from germline, CDR1 is LNHDA and CDR2 is SQIVND (reference sequence). The CDR3 protein is CASSRQGARDEQFF. Here the CDR3 DNA reads TGTGCCAGTAGTAGACAGGGGGCGCGAGATGAGCAGTTCTTC.

The V call is TRBV29-1, the J call TRBJ2-3; TRBD2 matches 9 bases. Trimming took 1 base from V and 0 from J; bases not matched to a gene: 5. CDR3 size: 16 residues. Germline V lookup: CDR1 SQVTM, CDR2 ANQGSEA. CDR3 amino acids: CSVEGLAASSTDTQYF. The CDR3 DNA reads TGCAGCGTTGAAGGACTAGCGGCCTCTAGCACAGATACGCAGTATTTT.

The chain joins TRBV18 to TRBJ2-2; 8 bases map to TRBD2. The CDR3 covers 13 residues. Germline loops: CDR1 KGHSH, CDR2 LQKENI. With V trimmed by 11 bases and J by 2 bases, 4 bases remained unmatched. The CDR3: CAGGRSNTGELFF. The CDR3 DNA reads TGTGCCGGCGGGAGGTCAAACACCGGGGAGCTGTTTTTT.

The J gene is TRBJ2-6, the V gene TRBV25-1; D gene uncertain. Trimming cost V 4 bases and J 1 base, with 11 bases left between them. CDR3 length equals 16 residues. CDR1 and CDR2 (germline): MGHDK, SYGVNS. CDR3 sequence (DNA): TGTGCCAGCAGTGTTTTGACGACTTCTGGGGCCAACGTCCTGACTTTC. It translates to CASSVLTTSGANVLTF.

This clone was observed a single time. The chain carries TRBV28 and TRBJ1-2; no firm D call. V was trimmed by 3 bases and J by 4 bases, leaving 12 bases between them. Germline V gives CDR1 MDHEN, CDR2 SYDVKM. The CDR3 is 14 residues long. CDR3: CASSFSLAAYGYTF. In DNA form, the CDR3 reads TGTGCCAGCAGTTTTTCGTTGGCAGCCTATGGCTACACCTTC.

This clone was detected only a few times. The chain joins TRBV19 to TRBJ1-2, with TRBD1 matching 8 bases. CDR3 length: 15 amino acids. The J segment lost 3 bases and the V segment lost 5 bases, leaving 8 bases of the junction unmatched. Germline CDR1 reads LNHDA; CDR2 reads SQIVND (reference sequence). CDR3 nucleotides: TGTGCCAGTAGTCCCCAGGACAGGGACCACTATGGCTACACCTTC. The encoded protein is CASSPQDRDHYGYTF.

The chain recombines TRBV6-5 with TRBJ2-3; TRBD1 matches at 7 bases. The CDR3 is made up of 15 amino acids. Trimming at V came to 7 bases and at J to 0 bases, leaving 7 bases not matched to a gene. Germline CDR1 is MNHEY and CDR2 is SVGAGI. The CDR3 sequence is CASTRQGSSTDTQYF. The CDR3 DNA reads TGTGCCAGCACCCGACAGGGATCTAGCACAGATACGCAGTATTTT.

The chain uses TRBV6-5 and TRBJ2-7; no definite D call. This CDR3 region has 13 residues. CDR1 is MNHEY and CDR2 is SVGAGI in the germline V gene. Trimming cost V 2 bases and J 6 bases, with 11 bases left between them. This chain's CDR3 is CASSYGRGSEQYF. CDR3 bases: TGTGCCAGCAGTTACGGCAGAGGCTCCGAGCAGTACTTC.

The J gene is TRBJ2-7, the V gene TRBV29-1; 11 bases agree with TRBD2. Germline CDR1 is SQVTM and CDR2 is ANQGSEA. The CDR3 length is 14 residues. V shed 4 bases, J shed 0 bases, and the junction held 2 bases outside the gene matches. The CDR3, as DNA: TGCAGCGTTGTAGCGGGAGGGAGCTCCTACGAGCAGTACTTC. It translates to CSVVAGGSSYEQYF.

V gene TRBV6-4 combines with J gene TRBJ1-1; D gene ambiguous. This CDR3 comprises 13 residues. Germline assignment: CDR1 MRHNA and CDR2 SNTAGT. V was pared by 6 bases and J by 1 base, with 9 bases between. The chain's CDR3 is CASSRTQNTEAFF. The CDR3 region has the DNA TGTGCCAGCAGCCGTACTCAGAACACTGAAGCTTTCTTT.

As regards this clone: The identical CDR3 is also encoded by other nucleotide sequences in the sample. The rearrangement uses TRBV5-1 and TRBJ2-3; D is unclear. Trimming shortened V by 0 bases and J by 0 bases, and 8 bases separated the two germline ends. Germline V gene data show CDR1 as SGHRS and CDR2 as YFSETQ. There are 15 residues in the CDR3. DNA for the CDR3: TGCGCCAGCAGCTTGGTGGGCGGTAGCACAGATACGCAGTATTTT. Translation: CASSLVGGSTDTQYF.

The sample holds a few counts of this clone. This chain connects TRBV5-1 to TRBJ2-2, with D perhaps matching TRBD2 (6 bases). The ends were cut back, 3 bases at V and 5 bases at J, with 14 bases in the middle. Per germline, CDR1 SGHRS and CDR2 YFSETQ. The CDR3 runs 15 residues. CDR3: CASSSEGTATGELFF. CDR3 coding DNA: TGCGCCAGCAGCTCAGAGGGGACTGCTACCGGGGAGCTGTTTTTT.

The chain employs TRBV5-1 and TRBJ2-7; 7 bases map to TRBD2. V shed 5 bases, J shed 2 bases, and the junction held 16 bases outside the gene matches. The CDR3 sequence is 17 residues long. CDR1 is SGHRS and CDR2 is YFSETQ in the germline V gene. In DNA form, the CDR3 reads TGCGCCAGCAGAGGCTCTGAAGTAACGGGGGGTCCCTACGAGCAGTACTTC. This codes for CASRGSEVTGGPYEQYF.

This clone was seen once. The rearrangement joins TRBV18 to TRBJ2-5; D not certain. The CDR3 is 17 amino acids. Per the germline V gene, CDR1 is KGHSH and CDR2 is LQKENI. The V end lost 0 bases, the J end lost 0 bases, and 14 bases lay between the germline ends. CDR3 protein: CASSPPGWAKDQETQYF. CDR3 DNA sequence: TGTGCCAGCTCACCACCGGGTTGGGCCAAGGACCAAGAGACCCAGTACTTC.

J is TRBJ1-1 and V is TRBV27, with TRBD1 as a possible D gene (5 bases). The CDR3 totals 13 residues. V lost 7 bases, J lost 4 bases, and 13 bases lay in between. The germline V gene encodes CDR1 MNHEY and CDR2 SMNVEV (reference sequence). CDR3 nucleotides: TGTGCCAGCAAGCGGGTGGGGGGCACTGAAGCTTTCTTT. This translates into CASKRVGGTEAFF.

This clone was seen once. At one boundary the junction diverges from the germline segment, which might be a read error. The chain has TRBV7-9 and TRBJ1-2; D gene ambiguous. Germline V gives CDR1 SEHNR, CDR2 FQNEAQ (reference sequence). This CDR3 has 12 residues. CDR3 region: CASSPSPSPSAF. CDR3 nucleotide sequence: TGTGCCAGCAGCCCCTCTCCGAGCCCTAGTGCCTTC.

This clone came up once. The chain has TRBV4-1 and TRBJ1-1; TRBD1 agrees at 11 bases. V lost 1 base to trimming and J lost 6 bases; unmatched junction nucleotides: 4. Per the germline V gene, CDR1 is MGHRA and CDR2 is YSYEKL. This CDR3 region has 15 residues. This chain's CDR3 is CASSQGGQGVAEAFF. DNA of the CDR3: TGCGCCAGCAGCCAAGGGGGACAGGGGGTCGCTGAAGCTTTCTTT.

The chain is built from TRBV7-6 and TRBJ2-7, with TRBD2 identical over 7 bases. The ends lost 3 bases at V and 6 bases at J; junction bases unmatched: 8. Germline CDR1 SGHVS, CDR2 FNYEAQ. CDR3 size: 14 residues. In nucleotides, the CDR3 is TGTGCCAGCAGCTTGGGCGGGAGTTGGGGCGAGCAGTACTTC. Protein sequence: CASSLGGSWGEQYF.

The chain joins TRBV7-9 to TRBJ1-1, with D uncertain. This CDR3 has 13 residues. The germline CDR1 and CDR2 sequences are SEHNR and FQNEAQ (reference sequence). V was cut by 1 base and J by 4 bases, with 7 bases left in between. In DNA, the CDR3 is TGTGCCAGCAGCTTAGGGGAAAGCACTGAAGCTTTCTTT. This codes for CASSLGESTEAFF.